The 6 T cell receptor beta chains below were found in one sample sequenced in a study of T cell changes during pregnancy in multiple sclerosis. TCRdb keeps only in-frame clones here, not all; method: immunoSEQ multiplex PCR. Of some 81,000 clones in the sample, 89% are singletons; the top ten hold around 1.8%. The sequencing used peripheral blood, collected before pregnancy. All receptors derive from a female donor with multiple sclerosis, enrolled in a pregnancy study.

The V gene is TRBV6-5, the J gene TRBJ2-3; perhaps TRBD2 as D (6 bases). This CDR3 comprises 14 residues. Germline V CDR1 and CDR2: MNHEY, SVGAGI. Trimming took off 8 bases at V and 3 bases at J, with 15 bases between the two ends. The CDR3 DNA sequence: TGTGCCAGCTCCCGGGACTTAAGTACAGATACGCAGTATTTT. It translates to CASSRDLSTDTQYF.

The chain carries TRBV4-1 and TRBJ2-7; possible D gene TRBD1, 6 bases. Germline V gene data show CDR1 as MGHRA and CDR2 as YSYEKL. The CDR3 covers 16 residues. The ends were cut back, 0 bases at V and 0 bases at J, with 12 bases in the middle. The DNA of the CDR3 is TGCGCCAGCAGCCAAGAGGACAGACCGAGCTCCTACGAGCAGTACTTC. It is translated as CASSQEDRPSSYEQYF.

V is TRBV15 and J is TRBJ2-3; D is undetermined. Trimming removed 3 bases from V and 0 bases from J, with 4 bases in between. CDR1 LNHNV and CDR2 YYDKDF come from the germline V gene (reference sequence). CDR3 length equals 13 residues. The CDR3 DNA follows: TGTGCCACCAGCAGGGAGAGCACAGATACGCAGTATTTT. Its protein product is CATSRESTDTQYF.

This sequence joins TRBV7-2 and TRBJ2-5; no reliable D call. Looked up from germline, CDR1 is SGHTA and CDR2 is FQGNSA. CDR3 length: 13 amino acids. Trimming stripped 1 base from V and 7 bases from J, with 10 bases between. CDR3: CASSLEYGGTQYF. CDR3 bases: TGTGCCAGCAGCTTAGAATACGGCGGGACCCAGTACTTC.

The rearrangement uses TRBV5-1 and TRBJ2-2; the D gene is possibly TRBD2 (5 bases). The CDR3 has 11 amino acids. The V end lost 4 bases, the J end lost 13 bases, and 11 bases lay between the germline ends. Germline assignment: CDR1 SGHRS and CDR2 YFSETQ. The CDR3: CASSNYRGLFF. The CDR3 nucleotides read TGCGCCAGCAGCAACTACCGGGGGCTGTTTTTT.

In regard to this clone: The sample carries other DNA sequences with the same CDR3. This CDR3 reads CASSLTGLNTEAFF. The CDR3 nucleotides are TGCGCCAGCAGCTTGACAGGGCTGAACACTGAAGCTTTCTTT. The genes are TRBV5-1 and TRBJ1-1, with a tentative D call TRBD1 (6 bases). Trimming left V 1 base short and J 0 bases short, with 7 bases between. Germline assignment: CDR1 SGHRS and CDR2 YFSETQ. The CDR3 extends over 14 amino acids.